This T cell receptor (beta chain) was recovered during a study of blood T cell repertoires in COVID-19. Study context: There were acute and convalescent COVID-19 samples, and they came from the United States, Italy and Spain. From T cells, B-cell-depleted T cells, or PBMCs came the material, which was cDNA or gDNA.

Methods used by the authors: Estimated nucleated cell counts came from reference gene primer amplification. Sequenced by immunoSEQ multiplex PCR; TCRdb stores in-frame clones only, minus some. V, J and clone size derive from that table, while D and trimming were established from the DNA sequence. The sample lists about 370,000 clones, 90% occurring once. V was clipped by 3 bases and J by 5 bases; unmatched bases: 6. Germline lookup yields CDR1 MNHEY and CDR2 SVGEGT. The CDR3 runs to 14 residues. Material: peripheral blood. The clonotype was recovered from a young man with active or convalescent COVID-19. This rearrangement joins TRBV6-2 or TRBV6-3 to TRBJ1-1; 7 positions match TRBD1. Here the CDR3 DNA reads TGTGCCAGCAGTTATACCCAGGGGGTTACTGAAGCTTTCTTT. It encodes CASSYTQGVTEAFF.